A single sample is the source of the 24 T cell receptor beta chains below, sequenced in a study of beta chain features in type 1 diabetes. Every bit of the isolated RNA underwent reverse transcription, so sequencing read expressed TCRB transcripts. TCRdb's copy holds only in-frame clones and misses some; the assay was immunoSEQ multiplex PCR. The sample gives 300,000 to 400,000 clones, approximately 10% of which show up once; around 0.015% is in the top ten. Sequenced material: naive CD4+ T cells from blood. The receptor source for this set is a woman aged 25 to 39 in good health.

Points on this clone: Other DNA sequences in this specimen translate into the identical CDR3. J is TRBJ1-1 and V is TRBV28; no definite D call. The CDR3 contains 13 residues. Trimming removed 2 bases at V and 1 base at J, with 5 bases between. The germline V gene encodes CDR1 MDHEN and CDR2 SYDVKM. CDR3 region: CASSLPGNTEAFF. The CDR3 nucleotides read TGTGCCAGCAGTTTACCGGGGAACACTGAAGCTTTCTTT.

The V and J genes are TRBV13 and TRBJ2-5; D may be TRBD2 (5 bases). The V and J ends lost 3 bases and 4 bases respectively, with 12 bases between them. Germline-derived CDR1 and CDR2 are PRHDT and FYEKMQ (reference sequence). This CDR3 spans 14 amino acids. The DNA for the CDR3 is TGTGCCAGCAGCTTCTCTGGCGGGCCAGAGACCCAGTACTTC. Encoded protein: CASSFSGGPETQYF.

This clone has more than one count but fewer than ten. The J gene is TRBJ2-2, the V gene TRBV9; 7 bases are a match to TRBD2. Per germline, CDR1 SGDLS and CDR2 YYNGEE. The J segment lost 1 base and the V segment lost 0 bases, leaving 12 bases of the junction unmatched. The CDR3 extends over 19 amino acids. The CDR3 DNA reads as TGTGCCAGCAGCGTAGGGGTTTTAGGCGGGAGACTGAACACCGGGGAGCTGTTTTTT. Amino acid sequence: CASSVGVLGGRLNTGELFF. Drawing the rest from reference TRBV9 and TRBJ2-2, the complete variable domain is DSGVTQTPKHLITATGQRVTLRCSPRSGDLSVYWYQQSLDQGLQFLIQYYNGEERAKGNILERFSAQQFPDLHSELNLSSLELGDSALYFCASSVGVLGGRLNTGELFFGEGSRLTVL.

This clone was seen only a few times. J is TRBJ2-7 and V is TRBV28, with D unclear. CDR1 is MDHEN, CDR2 SYDVKM, per germline. Deletions cut 2 bases from V and 0 bases from J, with 5 bases between. CDR3 length: 13 residues. CDR3 loop: CASSLQDSYEQYF. In DNA, the CDR3 is TGTGCCAGCAGTTTACAGGACTCCTACGAGCAGTACTTC.

The chain carries TRBV30 and TRBJ2-7; TRBD1 aligns across 11 bases. Germline V lookup: CDR1 GTSNPN, CDR2 SVGIG (reference sequence). Trimming took 5 bases from V and 6 from J; bases not matched to a gene: 9. The CDR3 is made up of 14 amino acids. The CDR3 reads CAWRRTGGAFEQYF. Written as DNA, the CDR3 is TGTGCCTGGCGAAGGACAGGGGGCGCGTTCGAGCAGTACTTC. The full variable domain, its missing parts supplied by reference TRBV30 and TRBJ2-7, is SQTIHQWPATLVQPVGSPLSLECTVEGTSNPNLYWYRQAAGRGLQLLFYSVGIGQISSEVPQNLSASRPQDRQFILSSKKLLLSDSGFYLCAWRRTGGAFEQYFGPGTRLTVT.

The chain couples TRBV7-2 to TRBJ2-5, with 8 positions matching TRBD2. The CDR3 contains 15 residues. With V trimmed by 1 base and J by 4 bases, 5 bases remained unmatched. The germline V gene encodes CDR1 SGHTA and CDR2 FQGNSA. CDR3 in DNA: TGTGCCAGCAGCTTAGGGGTGCTAGCGGGAGAGACCCAGTACTTC. It encodes CASSLGVLAGETQYF.

This clone occurred a few times. The chain is built from TRBV7-2 and TRBJ1-2; TRBD1 agrees at 7 bases. In germline, CDR1 is SGHTA, CDR2 FQGNSA. CDR3 length: 15 residues. V lost 2 bases to trimming and J lost 1 base; unmatched junction nucleotides: 4. CDR3 bases: TGTGCCAGCAGCTTAACCGGGACAGTTAACTATGGCTACACCTTC. Translation gives CASSLTGTVNYGYTF.

The rearrangement joins TRBV7-9 to TRBJ2-7, with TRBD1 identical over 9 bases. This CDR3 spans 15 amino acids. Germline-derived CDR1 and CDR2 are SEHNR and FQNEAQ (reference sequence). The junction had 6 bases not matched to a gene; V was cut back by 4 bases and J by 2 bases. Here the CDR3 reads CASSSDRGLPYEQYF. The CDR3 DNA is TGTGCCAGCAGCTCCGACAGGGGGTTACCCTACGAGCAGTACTTC.

The J gene is TRBJ2-1, the V gene TRBV5-1; 10 positions agree with TRBD2. The CDR3 has 16 amino acids. V trimming: 7 bases; J trimming: 7 bases; junction bases outside the gene matches: 14. Germline assignment: CDR1 SGHRS and CDR2 YFSETQ. The CDR3 DNA sequence: TGCGCCAGCGGACCCCGCGCTAGCGGGAGTGGTAATGAGCAGTTCTTC. Protein sequence: CASGPRASGSGNEQFF.

The rearrangement links TRBV30 to TRBJ2-3, with 10 bases that match TRBD2. Germline V gives CDR1 GTSNPN, CDR2 SVGIG (reference sequence). V lost 3 bases to trimming and J lost 6 bases; unmatched junction nucleotides: 12. This CDR3 has 16 residues. The DNA of the CDR3 is TGTGCCTGGAGACTCAGGAGACTAGCGGGCGGGGATACGCAGTATTTT. Its protein is CAWRLRRLAGGDTQYF. Combining the CDR3 with reference TRBV30 and TRBJ2-3 gives the whole variable domain SQTIHQWPATLVQPVGSPLSLECTVEGTSNPNLYWYRQAAGRGLQLLFYSVGIGQISSEVPQNLSASRPQDRQFILSSKKLLLSDSGFYLCAWRLRRLAGGDTQYFGPGTRLTVL.

This chain links TRBV28 with TRBJ2-3; D not resolved. This CDR3 spans 13 amino acids. Germline CDR1 MDHEN, CDR2 SYDVKM. Trimming shortened V by 2 bases and J by 6 bases, and 9 bases separated the two germline ends. Here the CDR3 DNA reads TGTGCCAGCAGTTTAGATCAGGTTGATACGCAGTATTTT. Translated: CASSLDQVDTQYF. Full variable domain (missing parts from reference TRBV28 and TRBJ2-3): DVKVTQSSRYLVKRTGEKVFLECVQDMDHENMFWYRQDPGLGLRLIYFSYDVKMKEKGDIPEGYSVSREKKERFSLILESASTNQTSMYLCASSLDQVDTQYFGPGTRLTVL.

This clone has only a few counts. The chain is built from TRBV28 and TRBJ2-2, with 8 bases fitting TRBD2. The length of the CDR3 is 15 residues. The V and J ends lost 8 bases and 4 bases, in that order; junction bases with no gene match: 9. Germline CDR1 reads MDHEN; CDR2 reads SYDVKM. CDR3 nucleotide sequence: TGTGCCAGCGACCCAGCGGGAGCAAGCACCGGGGAGCTGTTTTTT. Residues: CASDPAGASTGELFF.

V usage is TRBV5-1 and J usage is TRBJ2-5; a possible D gene is TRBD1 (5 bases). Germline CDR1 and CDR2: SGHRS and YFSETQ. This CDR3 is 13 amino acids long. Trimming shortened V by 0 bases and J by 7 bases, and 10 bases separated the two germline ends. Here the CDR3 reads CASSLGTMGTQYF. Here the CDR3 DNA reads TGCGCCAGCAGCTTGGGGACAATGGGGACCCAGTACTTC.

This clone was observed a few times. The gene calls are TRBV5-4 and TRBJ2-7; possibly TRBD1 for D (5 bases). V was pared by 0 bases and J by 3 bases, with 16 bases between. This CDR3 has 16 amino acids. Germline lookup yields CDR1 SGHNT and CDR2 YYREEE (reference sequence). The CDR3 loop is CASSLGPDRVYYEQYF. CDR3 DNA: TGTGCCAGCAGCTTGGGTCCCGACAGAGTATACTACGAGCAGTACTTC.

The chain uses TRBV10-3 and TRBJ2-7; D is ambiguous. Trimming removed 2 bases at V and 6 bases at J, with 11 bases between. There are 13 residues in the CDR3. CDR1 is ENHRY and CDR2 is SYGVKD in the germline V gene. The CDR3 DNA reads as TGTGCCATCAGTGAGGGCCTCGGAGCCGAGCAGTACTTC. Amino acid sequence: CAISEGLGAEQYF.

The chain links TRBV2 to TRBJ1-5, with D possibly TRBD1 on 5 matching bases. The length of the CDR3 is 14 residues. In germline, CDR1 is SNHLY, CDR2 FYNNEI. V was trimmed by 3 bases and J by 6 bases, leaving 12 bases between them. In DNA, the CDR3 is TGTGCCAGCAGTGATCCGACAGACGGTCAGCCCCAGCATTTT. Amino acid sequence: CASSDPTDGQPQHF.

V is TRBV28 and J is TRBJ2-1, with 11 bases aligning to TRBD2. Germline-derived CDR1 and CDR2 are MDHEN and SYDVKM. The CDR3 consists of 16 residues. CDR3 sequence (DNA): TGTGCTACTACTAACGGGGGGGCTAGCGGGAGGTATGAGCAGTTCTTC. This sequence encodes CATTNGGASGRYEQFF.

This clone was seen only a few times. The chain carries TRBV18 and TRBJ1-1; 8 nucleotides align to TRBD1. Looked up from germline, CDR1 is KGHSH and CDR2 is LQKENI. The V and J ends lost 3 bases and 11 bases, in that order; junction bases with no gene match: 8. The CDR3 consists of 13 residues. CDR3 region: CASSPGQGRYAFF. The DNA of the CDR3 is TGTGCCAGCTCACCTGGACAGGGTCGTTATGCTTTCTTT.

This clone was seen only a few times. The chain combines TRBV25-1 with TRBJ1-1; D might be TRBD1 (5 bases). CDR3 length: 15 amino acids. V was shortened by 1 base and J by 1 base, with 10 bases between the two germline ends. The germline V gene encodes CDR1 MGHDK and CDR2 SYGVNS. CDR3 protein: CASSEFKGRNTEAFF. The CDR3 DNA is TGTGCCAGCAGTGAATTCAAGGGGCGGAACACTGAAGCTTTCTTT.

This clone was observed a handful of times. The chain has TRBV6-6 and TRBJ2-6, with TRBD1 identical over 8 bases. V was pared by 6 bases and J by 0 bases, with 4 bases of the junction left unmatched. CDR1 and CDR2 (germline): MNHNY, SVGAGI (reference sequence). This CDR3 region has 16 residues. This CDR3 is CASRTGARSGANVLTF. In nucleotides, the CDR3 is TGTGCCAGCAGGACAGGGGCCCGCTCTGGGGCCAACGTCCTGACTTTC.

CDR3 sequence (DNA): TGTGCCAGCAGTTTTTTAGAAAGCAATCAGCCCCAGCATTTT. Translated: CASSFLESNQPQHF. The chain employs TRBV28 and TRBJ1-5, with D uncertain. The V end was cut by 3 bases, the J end by 1 base, with 7 bases between. Germline V gene sequence: CDR1 MDHEN, CDR2 SYDVKM. The CDR3 runs to 14 residues.

This clone was observed a handful of times. The chain uses TRBV4-2 and TRBJ2-3, with TRBD1 matching 7 bases. V trimming: 0 bases; J trimming: 4 bases; junction bases outside the gene matches: 10. The CDR3 is made up of 17 amino acids. Germline values: CDR1 LGHNA, CDR2 YNFKEQ. The CDR3, as DNA: TGTGCCAGCAGCCAAGATCAGTCTGGGCAGGGGGCAGATACGCAGTATTTT. Amino acids: CASSQDQSGQGADTQYF.

This clone was seen a few times. V and J are TRBV18 and TRBJ2-1; TRBD1 matches at 7 bases. V shed 4 bases and J 3 bases; nucleotides not matched to a gene: 12. Germline V gene data show CDR1 as KGHSH and CDR2 as LQKENI. This CDR3 spans 17 amino acids. CDR3 amino acids: CASSRTLQGTFYNEQFF. The CDR3 DNA follows: TGTGCCAGCTCACGGACCTTACAGGGGACCTTCTACAATGAGCAGTTCTTC.

The chain couples TRBV18 to TRBJ2-5; 7 nucleotides match TRBD1. In germline, CDR1 is KGHSH, CDR2 LQKENI. J gave up 3 bases and V 1 base, and 5 bases lay outside the gene matches. The CDR3 is 15 amino acids. The CDR3 bases are TGTGCCAGCTCACCACGGGAAGGGGGCAAAGAGACCCAGTACTTC. Encoded protein: CASSPREGGKETQYF.